This TCR beta chain emerged from a study of OX40 agonist ivuxolimab in advanced cancers. At the level of the study: From about 23 to 85 years was the age range, with a mean of around 60 years, and approximately 84% were male. Approximately 41% of patients had received prior checkpoint inhibitor therapy.

Clones were read by immunoSEQ multiplex PCR, and TCRdb kept only the in-frame ones, dropping some. The table lists approximately 59,000 clones, roughly 77% of them singletons. This CDR3 has 13 amino acids. V shed 6 bases and J shed 7 bases, with 13 bases lying between them. CDR1 is MNHNS, CDR2 SASEGT, per germline. V gene TRBV6-1 combines with J gene TRBJ1-5; unclear D gene. This clonotype was obtained from an adult with an advanced solid tumor such as melanoma, head and neck, liver or kidney cancer. Source: CD4+ or CD8+ T cells sorted from blood, taken in a trial of the OX40 agonist ivuxolimab. The DNA of the CDR3 is TGTGCCAGCAGCGCCCGAAGGGAGCAGCCCCAGCATTTT. Translating gives CASSARREQPQHF.